The present entry profiles one T cell receptor (beta chain) with its context. Its matching antigen is unknown. The data are from a study of T-cell memory formation after mild COVID-19. Findings and limits, study-wide: In pre-infection memory, a portion of responding clones appeared, which suggested that cross-reactive memory joined.

TCRdb redid the calling of the 5' RACE reads with MiXCR, one entry per CDR3 protein. The profile shows 350,000 to 450,000 distinct CDR3 sequences, 25% to 30% of them singletons. CDR1 and CDR2 (germline): KGHDR, SFDVKD. Trimming stripped 3 bases from V and 7 bases from J, with 9 bases between. The CDR3 loop spans 13 amino acids. V usage is TRBV24-1 and J usage is TRBJ2-1; no clear D. Sequences were obtained from PBMCs or a T cell subset sorted from them (not recorded which). The TCR comes from an adult woman who had mild COVID-19 (a few samples of this study predate the infection). Cell type and time point are not known. The CDR3 protein is CATSDPLANEQFF. The DNA of the CDR3 is TGTGCCACCAGTGATCCCTTGGCTAATGAGCAGTTCTTC.